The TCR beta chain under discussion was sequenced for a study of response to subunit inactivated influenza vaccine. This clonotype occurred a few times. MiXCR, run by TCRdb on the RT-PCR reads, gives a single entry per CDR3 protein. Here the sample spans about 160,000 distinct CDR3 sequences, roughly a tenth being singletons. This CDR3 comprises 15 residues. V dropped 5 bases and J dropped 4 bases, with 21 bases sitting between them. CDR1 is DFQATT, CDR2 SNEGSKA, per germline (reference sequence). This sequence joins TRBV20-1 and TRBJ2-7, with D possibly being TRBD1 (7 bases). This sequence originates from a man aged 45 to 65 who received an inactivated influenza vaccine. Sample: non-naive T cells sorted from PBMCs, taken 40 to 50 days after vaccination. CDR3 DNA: TGCAGTGCTCCTGGACAGGAGGGGGTCGGGTACGAGCAGTACTTC. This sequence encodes CSAPGQEGVGYEQYF.